The clone carrying this T cell receptor beta chain was detected ten times or more. What it recognizes is unknown. The entry originates in a study of neurological immune-mediated disorders. Via MiXCR, TCRdb re-called the 5' RACE reads, giving one row per CDR3 protein. The profile shows roughly 120,000 distinct CDR3 sequences, roughly 3.2% of them singletons. Study-wide results and limits: It was HTLV-1-associated myelopathy that showed the most TCR clonal expansion, while multiple sclerosis showed the least, falling below healthy controls.

CDR1 SNHLY and CDR2 FYNNEI come from the germline V gene. The length of the CDR3 is 16 residues. Trimming cost V 4 bases and J 1 base, with 16 bases left between them. This TCR was sampled from a woman in her 30s with multiple sclerosis. The chain links TRBV2 to TRBJ1-1, with a weak D call TRBD1 (5 bases). The sequencing input was PBMCs. For the CDR3, the DNA is TGTGCCAGCAGTGGGGATTCCGGGACGGGGAACACTGAAGCTTTCTTT. This translates into CASSGDSGTGNTEAFF.